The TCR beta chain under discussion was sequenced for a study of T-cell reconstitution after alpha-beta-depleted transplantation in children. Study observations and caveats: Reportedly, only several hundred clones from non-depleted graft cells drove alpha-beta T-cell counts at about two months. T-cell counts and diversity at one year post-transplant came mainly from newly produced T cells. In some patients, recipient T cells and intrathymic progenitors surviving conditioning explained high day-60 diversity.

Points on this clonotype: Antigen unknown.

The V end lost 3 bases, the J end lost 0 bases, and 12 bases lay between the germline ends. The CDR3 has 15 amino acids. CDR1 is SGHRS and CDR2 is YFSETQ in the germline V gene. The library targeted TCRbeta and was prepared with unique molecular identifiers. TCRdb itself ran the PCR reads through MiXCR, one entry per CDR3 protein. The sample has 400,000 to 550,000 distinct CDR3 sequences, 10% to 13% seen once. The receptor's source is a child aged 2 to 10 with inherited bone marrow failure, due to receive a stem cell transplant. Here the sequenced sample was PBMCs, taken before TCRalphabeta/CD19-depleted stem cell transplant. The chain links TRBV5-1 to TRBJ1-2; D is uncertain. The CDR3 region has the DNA TGCGCCAGCAGCTATTGGCCTGGCCCTAACTATGGCTACACCTTC. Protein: CASSYWPGPNYGYTF.